This TCR beta chain comes out of a study of T-cell memory formation after mild COVID-19. Broader study findings: Clones shrinking between day 15 and 85 showed a balanced CD4/CD8 split, and those that grew later tilted toward CD4+. Confirmation of SARS-CoV-2 specificity was lacking for second-wave clones peaking day 37.

5'RACE primed at constant segments yielded TCR alpha and TCR beta cDNA libraries bearing sample barcodes and UMIs. TCRdb independently ran MiXCR on the 5' RACE reads; one entry per CDR3 protein. Of over 400,000 distinct CDR3 sequences listed, about 25% are singletons. On this clonotype: Its antigen is undetermined.

Trimming pared 6 bases from V and 0 bases from J, leaving 14 bases between. The CDR3 has 15 amino acids. Per germline, CDR1 LGHNT and CDR2 FRNRAP. The V and J genes are TRBV12-5 and TRBJ1-1; D gene unclear. This clonotype originated in an adult woman who had mild COVID-19 (a few samples of this study predate the infection). Cell type and time point are not known. The sequencing input was PBMCs or a T cell subset sorted from them (not recorded which). The CDR3 loop is CASGRQERVNTEAFF. CDR3 sequence (DNA): TGTGCTAGTGGCCGGCAGGAGCGCGTGAACACTGAAGCTTTCTTT. The entire variable domain, with the rest obtained from reference TRBV12-5 and TRBJ1-1, is as follows: DARVTQTPRHKVTEMGQEVTMRCQPILGHNTVFWYRQTMMQGLELLAYFRNRAPLDDSGMPKDRFSAEMPDATLATLKIQPSEPRDSAVYFCASGRQERVNTEAFFGQGTRLTVV.